These 27 T cell receptor beta chains originate from one sample sequenced in a study of blood T cell repertoires in COVID-19. The repertoire was sequenced with immunoSEQ multiplex PCR; TCRdb's copy has only in-frame clones and lacks some. Of about 210,000 clones detected, approximately 85% appear once; the ten largest clones hold about 2.5%. Sequenced sample: peripheral blood. The receptor set was obtained from a woman in her sixties or seventies with COVID-19, enrolled during active disease.

The CDR3 nucleotides read TGCGCCAGCAGCCAAGATCTAGCGGGAGGTATAGTGACCCAGTACTTC. Translating it yields CASSQDLAGGIVTQYF. The V gene is TRBV4-3, the J gene TRBJ2-5; TRBD2 aligns across 11 bases. The CDR3 sequence is 16 residues long. In germline, CDR1 is LGHNA, CDR2 YSLEER. Germline trimming cut 0 bases from V and 7 bases from J; bases unmatched to any gene: 7.

The chain combines TRBV9 with TRBJ2-7; possibly TRBD2 for D (5 bases). The CDR3 consists of 15 residues. Germline assignment: CDR1 SGDLS and CDR2 YYNGEE. V lost 2 bases, J lost 4 bases, and 16 bases lay in between. CDR3 DNA: TGTGCCAGCAGCGTCGCTGCGGGCGGGCTTTACGAGCAGTACTTC. Its protein is CASSVAAGGLYEQYF.

Comment on this clone: The junction shows a germline mismatch at one end, possibly a read error. The chain combines TRBV3-1 (or the pseudogene TRBV3-2) with TRBJ1-1; no clear D. The CDR3 runs to 13 residues. Germline V gives CDR1 LGHDT, CDR2 YNNKEL (reference sequence). The CDR3: CASSQVSNIEAFF. In nucleotides, the CDR3 is TGTGCCAGCAGCCAAGTTTCGAACATTGAAGCTTTCTTT.

The V call is TRBV5-1, the J call TRBJ1-3; 7 bases line up with TRBD1. The ends lost 4 bases at V and 0 bases at J; junction bases unmatched: 7. The CDR3 spans 16 residues. CDR1 is SGHRS, CDR2 YFSETQ, per germline. The DNA for the CDR3 is TGCGCCAGCAGCGCCCTGGGACAGCACTCTGGAAACACCATATATTTT. It encodes CASSALGQHSGNTIYF.

This rearrangement joins TRBV7-3 to TRBJ2-2; no reliable D call. Germline V lookup: CDR1 SGHTA, CDR2 FQGTGA. V lost 0 bases and J lost 4, with 3 bases in between. This CDR3 is built from 13 residues. CDR3 DNA sequence: TGTGCCAGCAGCTTAACTCTCACCGGGGAGCTGTTTTTT. Translating it yields CASSLTLTGELFF.

The chain links TRBV3-1 (or the pseudogene TRBV3-2) to TRBJ1-1; tentatively, D is TRBD1 (5 bases). This CDR3 is 12 amino acids long. Trimming removed 4 bases at V and 7 bases at J, with 10 bases between. Germline-derived CDR1 and CDR2 are LGHDT and YNNKEL (reference sequence). The CDR3: CASSLQGLEAFF. CDR3 coding DNA: TGTGCCAGCAGCCTCCAGGGCCTTGAAGCTTTCTTT.

The chain combines TRBV5-1 with TRBJ2-1; D possibly corresponds to TRBD1 (6 bases). CDR1 and CDR2 (germline): SGHRS, YFSETQ. Trimming stripped 0 bases from V and 3 bases from J, with 13 bases between. CDR3 length equals 16 residues. CDR3 in DNA: TGCGCCAGCAGCTTGGATAGCCAGGGGAGCTACAATGAGCAGTTCTTC. Translating it yields CASSLDSQGSYNEQFF. Looking up the rest from reference TRBV5-1 and TRBJ2-1 gives the full variable domain: KAGVTQTPRYLIKTRGQQVTLSCSPISGHRSVSWYQQTPGQGLQFLFEYFSETQRNKGNFPGRFSGRQFSNSRSEMNVSTLELGDSALYLCASSLDSQGSYNEQFFGPGTRLTVL.

The chain links TRBV11-2 to TRBJ1-1; 9 positions agree with TRBD1. Losses at the gene ends were 4 bases for V and 5 bases for J; bases not matched to a gene: 8. In germline, CDR1 is SGHAT, CDR2 FQNNGV. This CDR3 region has 15 residues. The CDR3: CASSSRTGARTEAFF. Written as DNA, the CDR3 is TGTGCCAGCAGCTCCCGGACAGGGGCGCGGACTGAAGCTTTCTTT.

CDR3 protein: CASSSSGSTDTQYF. The CDR3 DNA follows: TGTGCCAGCAGCTCCAGCGGGAGCACAGATACGCAGTATTTT. The chain links TRBV7-9 to TRBJ2-3, with D possibly matching TRBD2 (6 bases). The CDR3 covers 14 residues. Looked up from germline, CDR1 is SEHNR and CDR2 is FQNEAQ (reference sequence). Trimming pared 4 bases from V and 0 bases from J, leaving 8 bases between.

The V gene is TRBV6-5, the J gene TRBJ2-7; 9 bases agree with TRBD2. The CDR3 is 13 amino acids. Germline loops: CDR1 MNHEY, CDR2 SVGAGI. Unmatched junction bases numbered 9, after V lost 10 bases and J lost 5 bases. CDR3 loop: CATNSGSYHEQYF. CDR3 nucleotides: TGTGCCACCAATAGCGGGAGTTACCACGAGCAGTACTTC.

V is TRBV24-1 and J is TRBJ2-5; D uncertain. The CDR3 totals 11 residues. V dropped 4 bases and J dropped 5 bases, with 4 bases sitting between them. In germline, CDR1 is KGHDR, CDR2 SFDVKD. The CDR3 is CATSDRETQYF. CDR3 in DNA: TGTGCCACCAGTGACCGGGAGACCCAGTACTTC.

The J gene is TRBJ2-5, the V gene TRBV6-2 or TRBV6-3, with D possibly TRBD1 on 6 matching bases. Germline V CDR1 and CDR2: MNHEY, SVGEGT. The CDR3 loop spans 15 amino acids. V was cut by 1 base and J by 6 bases, with 15 bases left in between. The CDR3 loop is CASSYYWGHEKTQYF. The CDR3 coding sequence is TGTGCCAGCAGTTACTACTGGGGACACGAGAAGACCCAGTACTTC.

The V gene is TRBV6-5, the J gene TRBJ1-5; maybe TRBD1 (6 bases). Trimming removed 5 bases at V and 7 bases at J, with 15 bases between. The CDR3 extends over 14 amino acids. Germline values: CDR1 MNHEY, CDR2 SVGAGI. For the CDR3, the DNA is TGTGCCAGCAGTCCAGACAGGTGGTTACAGCCCCAGCATTTT. Protein product: CASSPDRWLQPQHF.

The chain carries TRBV11-3 and TRBJ2-7; 7 nucleotides align to TRBD1. Germline loops: CDR1 SGHNT, CDR2 YENEEA. The CDR3 spans 13 residues. V was clipped by 5 bases and J by 4 bases; unmatched bases: 5. As DNA, the CDR3 is TGTGCCAGCAGCCAAGACAGGGAATACGAGCAGTACTTC. This gives the protein CASSQDREYEQYF.

The chain carries TRBV14 and TRBJ2-2, with a weak D call TRBD1 (5 bases). The ends were cut back, 2 bases at V and 1 base at J, with 11 bases in the middle. CDR1 is SGHDN and CDR2 is FVKESK in the germline V gene. This CDR3 comprises 16 residues. This chain's CDR3 is CASSQRVTVNTGELFF. Here the CDR3 DNA reads TGTGCCAGCAGCCAAAGGGTGACAGTGAACACCGGGGAGCTGTTTTTT.

CDR3 DNA: TGTGCCAGCAGCTTAGTAGGGGGTAGCCCCTACGAGCAGTACTTC. It is translated as CASSLVGGSPYEQYF. The V gene is TRBV7-2, the J gene TRBJ2-7, with D perhaps TRBD1 (6 bases). Trimming pared 1 base from V and 2 bases from J, leaving 12 bases between. This CDR3 contains 15 residues. Germline CDR1 is SGHTA and CDR2 is FQGNSA.

The chain links TRBV18 to TRBJ1-1; the match to TRBD1 covers 12 bases. Germline trimming cut 5 bases from V and 0 bases from J; bases unmatched to any gene: 7. The CDR3 is 17 amino acids. Germline CDR1 KGHSH, CDR2 LQKENI. The CDR3 reads CASSITGTGGLNTEAFF. The CDR3 nucleotides read TGTGCCAGCTCAATAACCGGGACAGGGGGCCTGAACACTGAAGCTTTCTTT.

This chain uses TRBV4-2 with TRBJ1-1; 7 bases are shared with TRBD1. Per the germline V gene, CDR1 is LGHNA and CDR2 is YNFKEQ. The CDR3 extends over 16 amino acids. The V segment lost 1 base and the J segment 6 bases; nucleotides outside the gene matches: 11. DNA for the CDR3: TGTGCCAGCAGCCAAGTATTCAGGGGGGAACGCCCTGAAGCTTTCTTT. Its protein product is CASSQVFRGERPEAFF.

This clone was picked up a small number of times. The chain employs TRBV2 and TRBJ1-4; possibly TRBD1 for D (6 bases). CDR1 and CDR2 from the germline V gene are SNHLY and FYNNEI. The CDR3 is made up of 17 amino acids. Trimming shortened V by 6 bases and J by 7 bases, and 24 bases separated the two germline ends. The CDR3 reads CASRPSISRGWGEKLFF. In DNA form, the CDR3 reads TGTGCCAGCAGGCCCTCAATTTCCAGGGGCTGGGGTGAAAAACTGTTTTTT.

The V and J genes are TRBV10-3 and TRBJ2-7, with D perhaps TRBD2 (6 bases). This CDR3 contains 13 residues. Trimming cost V 4 bases and J 4 bases, with 11 bases left between them. The germline CDR1 and CDR2 sequences are ENHRY and SYGVKD. The CDR3 DNA reads as TGTGCCATCAGTGTCGGGAGCCCGTACGAGCAGTACTTC. This translates into CAISVGSPYEQYF.

The chain has TRBV6-5 and TRBJ1-4, with TRBD1 identical over 9 bases. In germline, CDR1 is MNHEY, CDR2 SVGAGI. V was pared by 1 base and J by 4 bases, with 1 base of the junction left unmatched. This CDR3 is 15 amino acids long. CDR3 sequence (DNA): TGTGCCAGCAGTTACTGGGGACAGGGTAATGAAAAACTGTTTTTT. Translating gives CASSYWGQGNEKLFF.

The rearrangement joins TRBV5-4 to TRBJ2-7; 9 bases line up with TRBD1. CDR1 and CDR2 from the germline V gene are SGHNT and YYREEE (reference sequence). The V gene end was trimmed by 5 bases and the J gene end by 6 bases; junction bases not matched to a gene: 15. This CDR3 is 16 amino acids long. In DNA form, the CDR3 reads TGTGCCAGCAGTCGAAGCGGGACAGGGCTAGGCAGCGAGCAGTACTTC. Translating it yields CASSRSGTGLGSEQYF. The full variable domain, in which reference TRBV5-4 and TRBJ2-7 provide the parts outside the CDR3, is ETGVTQSPTHLIKTRGQQVTLRCSSQSGHNTVSWYQQALGQGPQFIFQYYREEENGRGNFPPRFSGLQFPNYSSELNVNALELDDSALYLCASSRSGTGLGSEQYFGPGTRLTVT.

This chain uses TRBV6-6 with TRBJ1-2; 9 bases fit TRBD1. Looked up from germline, CDR1 is MNHNY and CDR2 is SVGAGI (reference sequence). J was trimmed by 8 bases and V by 2 bases; bases with no gene match: 6. This CDR3 region has 14 residues. CDR3 coding DNA: TGTGCCAGCAGTTACCCTCGGACAGGGGACGGCTACACCTTC. Protein sequence: CASSYPRTGDGYTF.

This clone was counted a single time. This rearrangement joins TRBV11-3 to TRBJ2-2; TRBD2 matches 10 bases. Germline trimming cut 5 bases from V and 8 bases from J; bases unmatched to any gene: 17. CDR1 and CDR2 (germline): SGHNT, YENEEA. This CDR3 has 18 residues. The CDR3 bases are TGTGCCAGCAGCGCCGGCGGGGCTAGCGGGAGATTAACAGGGGAGCTGTTTTTT. It translates to CASSAGGASGRLTGELFF.

The rearrangement uses TRBV2 and TRBJ2-5, with D hard to call. V lost 2 bases and J lost 3, with 13 bases in between. The CDR3 is 15 amino acids. From germline, CDR1 is SNHLY and CDR2 FYNNEI. DNA of the CDR3: TGTGCCAGCAGTGAAAATCCAGGCTCCAAAGAGACCCAGTACTTC. It yields the protein CASSENPGSKETQYF. Complete variable domain (other parts from reference TRBV2 and TRBJ2-5): EPEVTQTPSHQVTQMGQEVILRCVPISNHLYFYWYRQILGQKVEFLVSFYNNEISEKSEIFDDQFSVERPDGSNFTLKIRSTKLEDSAMYFCASSENPGSKETQYFGPGTRLLVL.

This chain joins TRBV6-6 and TRBJ2-1, with 7 bases lining up with TRBD2. Germline loops: CDR1 MNHNY, CDR2 SVGAGI (reference sequence). The CDR3 covers 14 residues. The junction had 8 bases not matched to a gene; V was cut back by 8 bases and J by 4 bases. The CDR3: CASLGGGGYNEQFF. CDR3 nucleotide sequence: TGTGCCAGCCTCGGCGGGGGAGGATACAATGAGCAGTTCTTC.

The rearrangement uses TRBV10-3 and TRBJ1-5; D uncertain. The V end lost 2 bases, the J end lost 2 bases, and 7 bases lay between the germline ends. Germline V gene data show CDR1 as ENHRY and CDR2 as SYGVKD. There are 14 residues in the CDR3. CDR3 nucleotide sequence: TGTGCCATCAGTGAGGACACCCGCAATCAGCCCCAGCATTTT. This gives the protein CAISEDTRNQPQHF.